The rows below give T cell receptor beta chains drawn from one sample of a study of glioma-infiltrating T cells after dendritic cell vaccination. This table comes from immunoSEQ multiplex PCR, and its TCRdb copy is limited to in-frame clones, with some not included. Of around 100,000 clones detected, around 81% appear once; the ten largest clones hold more than 10%. This sample comprised blood, obtained before dendritic cell vaccination. These receptors came from a human donor with glioblastoma. Both conserved end residues are part of each CDR3. Fields, in order: J gene, V gene, D gene, clone size, CDR3 length, CDR3 DNA, CDR3 protein. D genes are given only for firm matches. Part of the rows lack a size; the others show once, few, many or a class for expanded clones.

TRBJ1-2 | TRBV6-1 | . | . | 15 | TGTGCCAGCAGTGATCCGAGGAAAGGGGATCCTGGCTACACCTTC | CASSDPRKGDPGYTF
TRBJ2-3 | TRBV4-2 | TRBD2 | . | 16 | TGTGCCAGCAGCCAAGGTGCTAGCGGGGGCACAGATACGCAGTATTTT | CASSQGASGGTDTQYF
TRBJ1-2 | TRBV6-6 | . | many | 13 | TGTGCCAGCAGTATGGACAGACTCAATGGCTACACCTTC | CASSMDRLNGYTF
TRBJ2-2 | TRBV5-1 | . | once | 17 | TGCGCCAGCAGCTCTGTAATATCTACCCCAGGCACCGGGGAGCTGTTTTTT | CASSSVISTPGTGELFF
TRBJ2-7 | TRBV18 | . | once | 13 | TGTGCCAGCTCACCACCGGACAGCTACGAGCAGTACTTC | CASSPPDSYEQYF
TRBJ2-3 | TRBV25-1 | TRBD2 | . | 15 | TGTGCCAGCAGTGCCAGCGGGGGGGCCTTGAATACGCAGTATTTT | CASSASGGALNTQYF
TRBJ2-5 | TRBV7-2 | . | . | 13 | TGTGCCAGCAGCTTCCAGTTCCAAGAGACCCAGTACTTC | CASSFQFQETQYF
TRBJ2-7 | TRBV30 | TRBD1 | . | 13 | TGTGCCTGGACCCCGACAGGGGGCTACGAGCAGTACTTC | CAWTPTGGYEQYF
TRBJ2-7 | TRBV12-5 | . | . | 16 | TGTGCTAGTGGTTTGGTACTCGCGGGGCCCCACTACGAGCAGTACTTC | CASGLVLAGPHYEQYF
TRBJ1-2 | TRBV11-2 | . | . | 15 | TGTGCCAGCAGCTTAGATCTAACAGGGACCTTTGGCTACACCTTC | CASSLDLTGTFGYTF
TRBJ2-7 | TRBV27 | . | . | 15 | TGTGCCAGCAGCCTCACGGGACTCCGCCTTTACGAGCAGTACTTC | CASSLTGLRLYEQYF
TRBJ2-3 | TRBV19 | . | . | 17 | TGTGCCAGTAGTCCTCATCGAGTTGGGGGGGCCCAAGGGACGCAGTATTTT | CASSPHRVGGAQGTQYF
TRBJ1-2 | TRBV4-2 | . | . | 17 | TGTGCCAGCAGCCAAGATAGTGGGCCGGATGAAACCTATGGCTACACCTTC | CASSQDSGPDETYGYTF
TRBJ2-3 | TRBV30 | . | . | 14 | TGTGCCTGGTCTGAGGGCGGTCTTACAGATACGCAGTATTTT | CAWSEGGLTDTQYF
TRBJ2-1 | TRBV19 | TRBD1 | few | 14 | TGTGCCAGTATGACAGGGGACGCATACAATGAGCAGTTCTTC | CASMTGDAYNEQFF
TRBJ2-7 | TRBV14 | TRBD1 | . | 13 | TGTGCCAGCAGCTTACAGGGGGCCTACGAGCAGTACTTC | CASSLQGAYEQYF
TRBJ2-2 | TRBV9 | . | . | 15 | TGTGCCAGCAGCGAGCGCCCTTCGAACACCGGGGAGCTGTTTTTT | CASSERPSNTGELFF
TRBJ2-7 | TRBV28 | TRBD2 | . | 16 | TGTGCCAGCAGTTTCCATCTAGCGGGGCTTTCCTACGAGCAGTACTTC | CASSFHLAGLSYEQYF
TRBJ2-2 | TRBV9 | TRBD2 | . | 16 | TGTGCCAGCAGCGTAGTACGAGCGGGGGTCCCCGGGGAGCTGTTTTTT | CASSVVRAGVPGELFF
TRBJ2-5 | TRBV4-1 | . | . | 15 | TGCGCCAGCAGCCCCCATGCCGGGAGTCAAGAGACCCAGTACTTC | CASSPHAGSQETQYF
TRBJ2-2 | TRBV30 | . | once | 15 | TGTGCCTGGAGTATGGGCAGGGTCCCCGCCGGGGAGCTGTTTTTT | CAWSMGRVPAGELFF
TRBJ2-7 | TRBV6-5 | . | . | 12 | TGTGCCAGCAGTGATACGAGCTACGAGCAGTACTTC | CASSDTSYEQYF
TRBJ2-1 | TRBV7-3 | . | . | 15 | TGTGCCAGCAGCTCACAGCCAGTCGACTACAATGAGCAGTTCTTC | CASSSQPVDYNEQFF
TRBJ1-1 | TRBV15 | TRBD1 | . | 19 | TGTGCCACCAGCAGAGACGGCGGACGGCAGGGGGCCGTGAACACTGAAGCTTTCTTT | CATSRDGGRQGAVNTEAFF
TRBJ1-5 | TRBV2 | . | . | 14 | TGTGCCAGCAGTATTTACAGGGCCAATCAGCCCCAGCATTTT | CASSIYRANQPQHF
TRBJ1-6 | TRBV19 | TRBD1 | . | 20 | TGTGCCAGTAGCGACCCGGACAGGAATTACCTAAGCTCCTATAATTCACCCCTCCACTTT | CASSDPDRNYLSSYNSPLHF
TRBJ1-5 | TRBV4-2 | . | few | 14 | TGTGCCAGCAGCCAAGAGGGGGCTTCTACAGCCCAGCATTTT | CASSQEGASTAQHF
TRBJ1-1 | TRBV29-1 | TRBD1 | . | 15 | TGCAGCGTTGAAGGTCAGGGGGTACGGGACACTGAAGCTTTCTTT | CSVEGQGVRDTEAFF
TRBJ2-5 | TRBV30 | . | few | 14 | TGTGCCTGGAGTGTGGGGGGAGGCCTAAAGACCCAGTACTTC | CAWSVGGGLKTQYF
TRBJ1-1 | TRBV4-1 | . | . | 17 | TGCGCCAGCAGCCCACCCAATTTGGACAGAGCTAACACTGAAGCTTTCTTT | CASSPPNLDRANTEAFF
TRBJ1-2 | TRBV30 | . | . | 14 | TGTGCCTGGACCCTCCGGGGGGGATGGGGAGGCTACACCTTC | CAWTLRGGWGGYTF
TRBJ2-3 | TRBV20-1 | . | . | 11 | TGCAGTGCCCCAGGGGAGCACACGCAGTATTTT | CSAPGEHTQYF
TRBJ1-1 | TRBV11-2 | TRBD1 | . | 18 | TGTGCCAGCAGCTTAGGGATAGGACGGACAGGGGTAAACACTGAAGCTTTCTTT | CASSLGIGRTGVNTEAFF
TRBJ2-1 | TRBV29-1 | . | . | 12 | TGCAGCGTCGGGGGCTCCTACAATGAGCAGTTCTTC | CSVGGSYNEQFF
TRBJ1-1 | TRBV4-3 | . | . | 13 | TGCGCCAGCAGCCAAACGAGGGGGGGTGAAGCTTTCTTT | CASSQTRGGEAFF
TRBJ2-2 | TRBV5-1 | TRBD1 | . | 16 | TGCGCCAGCAGCTTCTTACAGGGGACAGGGGCCGGGGAGCTGTTTTTT | CASSFLQGTGAGELFF
TRBJ2-1 | TRBV6-5 | . | . | 14 | TGTGCCAGTAGCCCTAGCTCCCTCTACAATGAGCAGTTCTTC | CASSPSSLYNEQFF
TRBJ1-1 | TRBV7-8 | . | . | 13 | TGTGCCAGCAGCCTATACCTCGATGGTGAAGCTTTCTTT | CASSLYLDGEAFF
TRBJ2-1 | TRBV9 | . | . | 14 | TGTGCCAGCAGCGTAGGGCGGCCATACAATGAGCAGTTCTTC | CASSVGRPYNEQFF
TRBJ2-6 | TRBV18 | . | . | 17 | TGTGCCAGCTCACCATTTATATGGCAAGCTGGGGCCAACGTCCTGACTTTC | CASSPFIWQAGANVLTF